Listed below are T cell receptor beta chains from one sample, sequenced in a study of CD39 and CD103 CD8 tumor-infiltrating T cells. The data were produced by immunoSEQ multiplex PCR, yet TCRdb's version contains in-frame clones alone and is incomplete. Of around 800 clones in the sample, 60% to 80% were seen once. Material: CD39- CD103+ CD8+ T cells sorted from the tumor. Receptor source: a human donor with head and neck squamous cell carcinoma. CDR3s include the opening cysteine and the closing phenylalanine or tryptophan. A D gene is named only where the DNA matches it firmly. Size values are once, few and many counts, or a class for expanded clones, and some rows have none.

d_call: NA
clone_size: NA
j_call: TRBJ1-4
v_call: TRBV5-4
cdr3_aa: CASSRPGQGEEKLFF
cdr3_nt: TGTGCCAGCAGCCGTCCGGGACAAGGGGAAGAAAAACTGTTTTTT

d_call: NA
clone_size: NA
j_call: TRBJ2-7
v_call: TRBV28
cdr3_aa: CASLGEKRNRHYEQYF
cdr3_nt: TGTGCCAGCCTCGGGGAGAAACGAAATAGGCACTACGAGCAGTACTTC

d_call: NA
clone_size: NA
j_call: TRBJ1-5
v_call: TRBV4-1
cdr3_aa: CASSQDGTWINQPQHF
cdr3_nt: TGCGCCAGCAGCCAAGACGGGACCTGGATCAATCAGCCCCAGCATTTT

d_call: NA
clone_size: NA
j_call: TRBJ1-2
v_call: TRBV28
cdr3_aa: CASTPPRGPNSF
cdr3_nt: TGTGCCAGCACCCCCCCCCGGGGACCAAACTCCTTC

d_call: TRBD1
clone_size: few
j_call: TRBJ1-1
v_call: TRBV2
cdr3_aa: CASSHGQGERTEAFF
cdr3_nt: TGTGCCAGCAGTCACGGACAGGGGGAGAGGACTGAAGCTTTCTTT

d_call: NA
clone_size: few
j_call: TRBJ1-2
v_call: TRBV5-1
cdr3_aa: CASSLDSGTFDGYTF
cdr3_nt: TGCGCCAGCAGCTTGGATTCAGGTACTTTCGATGGCTACACCTTC

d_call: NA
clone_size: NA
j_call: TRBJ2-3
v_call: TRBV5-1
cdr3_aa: CASSLFGDTDTQYF
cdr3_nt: TGCGCCAGCAGTCTGTTCGGGGACACAGATACGCAGTATTTT

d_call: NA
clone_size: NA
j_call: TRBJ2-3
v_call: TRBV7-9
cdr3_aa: CASSLGPQYF
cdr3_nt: TGTGCCAGCAGCTTGGGGCCGCAGTATTTT

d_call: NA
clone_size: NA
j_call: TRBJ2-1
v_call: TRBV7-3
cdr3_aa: CASSPLSGNEQFF
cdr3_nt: TGTGCCAGCAGCCCCCTCTCGGGGAATGAGCAGTTCTTC

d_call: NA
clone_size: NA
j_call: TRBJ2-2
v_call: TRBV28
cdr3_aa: CASSPPGLGTGELFF
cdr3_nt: TGTGCCAGCAGTCCGCCGGGGCTGGGCACCGGGGAGCTGTTTTTT

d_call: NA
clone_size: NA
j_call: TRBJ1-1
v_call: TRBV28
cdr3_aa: CASSLVFRGVETEAFF
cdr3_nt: TGTGCCAGCAGTCTCGTCTTCCGGGGGGTTGAAACTGAAGCTTTCTTT

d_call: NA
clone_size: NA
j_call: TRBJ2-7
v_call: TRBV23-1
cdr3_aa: CASSSPSYEQYF
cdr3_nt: TGCGCCAGCAGTTCCCCTTCCTACGAGCAGTACTTC

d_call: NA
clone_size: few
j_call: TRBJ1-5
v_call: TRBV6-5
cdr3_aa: CASSYTSGGDQPQHF
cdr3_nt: TGTGCCAGCAGTTACACCTCTGGGGGCGATCAGCCCCAGCATTTT

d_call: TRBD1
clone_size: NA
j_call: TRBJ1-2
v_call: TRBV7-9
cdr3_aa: CASSFLGGQTNYGYTF
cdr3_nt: TGTGCCAGCAGCTTTTTGGGGGGACAGACTAACTATGGCTACACCTTC

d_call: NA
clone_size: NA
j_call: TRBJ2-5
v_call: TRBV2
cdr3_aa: CASSGEGDHLFQETQYF
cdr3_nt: TGTGCCAGCAGCGGGGAGGGGGACCATCTCTTCCAAGAGACCCAGTACTTC

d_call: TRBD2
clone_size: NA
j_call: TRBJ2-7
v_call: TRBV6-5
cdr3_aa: CASSHYPGGKPYEQYF
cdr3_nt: TGTGCCAGCAGTCACTACCCGGGGGGGAAACCTTACGAGCAGTACTTC

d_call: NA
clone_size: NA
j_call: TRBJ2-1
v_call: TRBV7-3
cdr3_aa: CASSLTTGPYNEQFF
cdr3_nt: TGTGCCAGCAGCTTAACGACGGGGCCCTACAATGAGCAGTTCTTC

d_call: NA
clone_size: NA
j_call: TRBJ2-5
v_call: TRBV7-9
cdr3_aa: CASSLLYGDQETQYF
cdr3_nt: TGTGCCAGCAGCTTACTTTATGGGGACCAAGAGACCCAGTACTTC

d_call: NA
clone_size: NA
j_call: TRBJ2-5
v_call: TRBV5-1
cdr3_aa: CASSFGVDLQETQYF
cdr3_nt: TGCGCCAGCAGCTTCGGAGTCGACCTCCAAGAGACCCAGTACTTC

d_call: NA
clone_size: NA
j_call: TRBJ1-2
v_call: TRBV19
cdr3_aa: CASRAKQGSNYGYTF
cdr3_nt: TGTGCCAGTAGGGCGAAACAGGGTTCGAACTATGGCTACACCTTC

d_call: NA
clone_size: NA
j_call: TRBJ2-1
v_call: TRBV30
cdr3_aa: CAWSRDGSYNEQFF
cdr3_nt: TGTGCCTGGAGCCGGGACGGATCTTACAATGAGCAGTTCTTC